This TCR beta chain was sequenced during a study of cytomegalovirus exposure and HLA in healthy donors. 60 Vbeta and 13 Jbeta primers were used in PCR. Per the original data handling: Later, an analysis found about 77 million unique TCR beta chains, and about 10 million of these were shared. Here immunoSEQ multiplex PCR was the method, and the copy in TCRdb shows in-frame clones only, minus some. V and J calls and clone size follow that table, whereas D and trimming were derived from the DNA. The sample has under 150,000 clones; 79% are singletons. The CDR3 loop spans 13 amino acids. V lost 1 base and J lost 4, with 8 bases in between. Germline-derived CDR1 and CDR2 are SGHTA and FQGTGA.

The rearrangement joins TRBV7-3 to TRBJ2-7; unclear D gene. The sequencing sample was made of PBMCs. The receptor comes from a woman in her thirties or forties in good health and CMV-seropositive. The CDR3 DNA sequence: TGTGCCAGCAGCTTAAATCCGGGTTACGAGCAGTACTTC. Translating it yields CASSLNPGYEQYF. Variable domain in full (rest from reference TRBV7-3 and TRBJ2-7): GAGVSQTPSNKVTEKGKYVELRCDPISGHTALYWYRQSLGQGPEFLIYFQGTGAADDSGLPNDRFFAVRPEGSVSTLKIQRTERGDSAVYLCASSLNPGYEQYFGPGTRLTVT.